This T cell receptor (beta chain) was retrieved from a study of cytomegalovirus exposure and HLA in healthy donors. At the time of sampling, donors were nominally healthy, though unrecorded immune exposures were likely. Per germline, CDR1 MGHRA and CDR2 YSYEKL. V lost 0 bases to trimming and J lost 8 bases, with 16 bases between them. This CDR3 contains 15 residues. The PCR made use of 60 Vbeta and 13 Jbeta primers. Assay used: immunoSEQ multiplex PCR; TCRdb lists only in-frame clones, some missing. This table has 110,000 or so clones, roughly 72% appearing once. J is TRBJ1-2 and V is TRBV4-1, with D possibly matching TRBD1 (5 bases). This TCR came from a woman in her forties or fifties in good health and CMV-seropositive. Sequenced material: PBMCs. CDR3: CASSQDYGGFQGYTF. The CDR3 coding sequence is TGCGCCAGCAGCCAAGACTACGGGGGATTTCAGGGCTACACCTTC.